This is a list of T cell receptor beta chains from one sample in a study of control samples from healthy donors and cancer patients. Generated by immunoSEQ multiplex PCR, the TCRdb table keeps only in-frame clones and is missing some. The data hold 40,000 to 50,000 clones, with around 94% observed a single time. The sequencing sample was made of blood. These receptors all come from a man aged 55 to 70 in good health. Both conserved end residues are part of each CDR3. The D gene is left open where the match is weak. Where a row states a size, it is once, few, many or the class of an expanded clone; other rows omit it.

d_gene	v_gene	abundance	j_gene	CDR3aa	CDR3nt
-	TRBV25-1	-	TRBJ2-7	CASSETPSGYEQYF	TGTGCCAGCAGTGAAACGCCTTCGGGGTACGAGCAGTACTTC
-	TRBV14	-	TRBJ2-7	CASSQAPRRGTPYF	TGTGCCAGCAGCCAAGCCCCCCGGCGCGGGACACCGTACTTC
TRBD1	TRBV29-1	-	TRBJ1-2	CSDRQGDGYTF	TGCAGCGACCGACAGGGAGATGGCTACACCTTC
-	TRBV27	-	TRBJ2-1	CASSFTGATSHNEQFF	TGTGCCAGCAGTTTTACTGGGGCAACGAGCCACAATGAGCAGTTCTTC
TRBD1	TRBV11-3	-	TRBJ2-1	CASSPTGRMDNEQFF	TGTGCCAGCAGCCCGACAGGGCGAATGGACAATGAGCAGTTCTTC
TRBD1	TRBV19	-	TRBJ1-3	CASSTSGTGAGNTIYF	TGTGCCAGTAGTACCTCCGGGACAGGGGCTGGAAACACCATATATTTT
-	TRBV27	-	TRBJ1-3	CASSFGGTGNTIYF	TGTGCCAGCAGTTTTGGGGGCACTGGAAACACCATATATTTT
TRBD1	TRBV28	-	TRBJ1-4	CASSFTGGLGEKLFF	TGTGCCAGCAGTTTCACAGGGGGCTTAGGGGAAAAACTGTTTTTT
-	TRBV5-1	-	TRBJ2-1	CASSGRGVYGEQFF	TGCGCCAGCAGCGGGAGAGGAGTGTATGGTGAGCAGTTCTTC
-	TRBV27	-	TRBJ2-7	CASSFSASASYEQYF	TGTGCCAGCAGTTTTTCGGCTAGCGCGTCCTACGAGCAGTACTTC
TRBD1	TRBV28	-	TRBJ2-5	CASGRGGWETQYF	TGTGCCAGCGGAAGAGGGGGCTGGGAGACCCAGTACTTC
-	TRBV29-1	-	TRBJ1-2	CSVELAGEGYTF	TGCAGCGTTGAATTGGCCGGGGAAGGCTACACCTTC
-	TRBV5-6	-	TRBJ1-1	CASSWWGGTEAFF	TGTGCCAGCAGCTGGTGGGGCGGAACTGAAGCTTTCTTT
-	TRBV3-1/TRBV3-2	-	TRBJ2-1	CASSQGTPAGKYNEQFF	TGTGCCAGCAGCCAAGGAACCCCGGCGGGAAAATACAATGAGCAGTTCTTC
-	TRBV4-1	-	TRBJ2-3	CASSPTPSADTQYF	TGCGCCAGCAGCCCCACCCCTAGCGCAGATACGCAGTATTTT
TRBD1	TRBV7-8	-	TRBJ2-7	CASSRHRGQDEQYF	TGTGCCAGCAGCCGGCACAGGGGGCAGGACGAGCAGTACTTC
-	TRBV11-3	-	TRBJ1-1	CASSLRGGTEAFF	TGTGCCAGCAGCTTACGAGGGGGCACTGAAGCTTTCTTT
-	TRBV7-7	-	TRBJ2-2	CATRTGFNTGELFF	TGTGCTACAAGGACGGGGTTCAACACCGGGGAGCTGTTTTTT
-	TRBV6-6	-	TRBJ1-2	CASRPSGRDGYTF	TGTGCCAGCAGGCCTTCAGGGAGGGATGGCTACACCTTC
-	TRBV20-1	-	TRBJ2-7	CSASQRRTNYEQYF	TGCAGTGCTAGTCAAAGGAGGACTAACTACGAGCAGTACTTC
-	TRBV10-3	-	TRBJ2-1	CAISGSGEQFF	TGTGCCATCAGTGGGAGCGGAGAGCAGTTCTTC
TRBD2	TRBV11-2	once	TRBJ2-7	CASSLYRSGRTSYEQYF	TGTGCCAGCAGCTTATATCGAAGCGGGAGGACTTCCTACGAGCAGTACTTC
-	TRBV28	-	TRBJ1-5	CASRRLRGYENQPQHF	TGTGCCAGCAGAAGACTCCGGGGGTACGAAAATCAGCCCCAGCATTTT
-	TRBV19	-	TRBJ2-2	CASSIKNTGELFF	TGTGCCAGTAGTATTAAGAACACCGGGGAGCTGTTTTTT
-	TRBV29-1	-	TRBJ1-4	CSGVGDNEKLFF	TGCAGCGGGGTCGGGGATAATGAAAAACTGTTTTTT
-	TRBV6-6	-	TRBJ1-4	CASEKRDTNEKLFF	TGTGCCAGCGAGAAACGGGACACTAATGAAAAACTGTTTTTT
-	TRBV3-1/TRBV3-2	-	TRBJ2-5	CASMGGGETQYF	TGTGCCAGCATGGGGGGCGGCGAGACCCAGTACTTC
TRBD2	TRBV4-2	-	TRBJ2-2	CASSPGGTSVNTGELFF	TGTGCCAGCAGCCCCGGCGGGACTAGCGTAAACACCGGGGAGCTGTTTTTT
-	TRBV30	-	TRBJ2-7	CAWSERSYEQYF	TGTGCCTGGAGTGAACGATCCTACGAGCAGTACTTC
-	TRBV5-1	-	TRBJ1-2	CASSLEPGGGYGYTF	TGCGCCAGCAGCTTGGAGCCAGGTGGGGGTTATGGCTACACCTTC
-	TRBV28	-	TRBJ2-1	CASSFRAANNEQFF	TGTGCCAGCAGTTTCCGAGCAGCTAACAATGAGCAGTTCTTC
-	TRBV24-1	-	TRBJ2-7	CATSEGFGDSYEQYF	TGTGCCACCAGTGAGGGATTTGGGGACTCCTACGAGCAGTACTTC
TRBD2	TRBV2	-	TRBJ2-1	CASHPELAGPYNEQFF	TGTGCCAGCCATCCCGAACTAGCGGGGCCCTACAATGAGCAGTTCTTC
-	TRBV27	-	TRBJ2-5	CASSLRAGWETQYF	TGTGCCAGCAGTTTAAGGGCAGGGTGGGAGACCCAGTACTTC
TRBD2	TRBV6-5	-	TRBJ2-1	CASSYIGLAGGNEQFF	TGTGCCAGCAGTTACATCGGACTAGCGGGAGGTAATGAGCAGTTCTTC
-	TRBV11-3	-	TRBJ1-5	CASSWVGSWQPQHF	TGTGCCAGCAGCTGGGTCGGCAGCTGGCAGCCCCAGCATTTT
-	TRBV14	once	TRBJ1-2	CASSPRRYGYTF	TGTGCCAGCAGTCCTAGGAGATATGGCTACACCTTC
-	TRBV7-9	-	TRBJ2-2	CASSLSGELFF	TGTGCCAGCAGCTTATCTGGGGAGCTGTTTTTT
TRBD1	TRBV5-4	-	TRBJ2-1	CASSVSGTAHNEQFF	TGTGCCAGCAGCGTATCCGGGACAGCACACAATGAGCAGTTCTTC
TRBD2	TRBV14	-	TRBJ2-1	CASRPGLANNNEQFF	TGTGCCAGCAGACCCGGACTAGCGAATAACAATGAGCAGTTCTTC
-	TRBV6-5	-	TRBJ2-3	CASRAQESTDTQYF	TGTGCCAGCAGGGCCCAGGAGAGCACAGATACGCAGTATTTT
-	TRBV15	-	TRBJ1-1	CATSNGWDTEAFF	TGTGCCACCAGCAATGGATGGGACACTGAAGCTTTCTTT
-	TRBV20-1	-	TRBJ1-4	CSASKEMNEKLFF	TGCAGTGCTAGTAAGGAGATGAATGAAAAACTGTTTTTT
-	TRBV29-1	-	TRBJ2-7	CSVLSRNSYEQYF	TGCAGCGTTCTCTCCCGAAATTCGTACGAGCAGTACTTC
TRBD2	TRBV10-3	-	TRBJ2-5	CATQMGGQETQYF	TGTGCCACCCAGATGGGGGGGCAAGAGACCCAGTACTTC
-	TRBV15	once	TRBJ1-1	CATSRVEELNTEAFF	TGTGCCACCAGCAGAGTGGAGGAACTGAACACTGAAGCTTTCTTT
TRBD1	TRBV15	-	TRBJ1-2	CATSPRQGTYLWGYTF	TGTGCCACCAGCCCACGACAGGGGACATACCTTTGGGGCTACACCTTC
-	TRBV6-5	-	TRBJ1-4	CASSLWIATNEKLFF	TGTGCCAGCAGTCTCTGGATAGCAACTAATGAAAAACTGTTTTTT
-	TRBV7-2	once	TRBJ2-1	CASSLLIGDYNEQFF	TGTGCCAGCAGCTTATTGATAGGGGACTACAATGAGCAGTTCTTC
-	TRBV5-6	few	TRBJ1-5	CASSSDLGPQHF	TGTGCCAGCAGCTCTGACTTAGGGCCCCAGCATTTT
-	TRBV28	once	TRBJ1-1	CASSAAGANTEAFF	TGTGCCAGCAGCGCGGCTGGAGCGAACACTGAAGCTTTCTTT
TRBD1	TRBV28	-	TRBJ1-2	CASSFGTGFGFGYTF	TGTGCCAGCAGTTTCGGGACAGGGTTTGGCTTCGGCTACACCTTC
TRBD1	TRBV18	-	TRBJ2-7	CASSQLPDRRYEQYF	TGTGCCAGCTCACAATTGCCGGACAGGAGGTACGAGCAGTACTTC
TRBD1	TRBV28	-	TRBJ2-1	CASSPPGQGYNEQFF	TGTGCCAGCAGTCCCCCGGGACAGGGGTACAATGAGCAGTTCTTC
TRBD2	TRBV18	-	TRBJ2-1	CASSPPLLAGIYNEQFF	TGTGCCAGCTCACCACCGTTATTAGCGGGCATATACAATGAGCAGTTCTTC
TRBD1	TRBV6-5	-	TRBJ1-2	CASIPGTGGGYTF	TGTGCCAGCATCCCCGGGACAGGGGGTGGCTACACCTTC
-	TRBV21-1	-	TRBJ2-3	CASSTGWPDTQYF	TGTGCCAGCAGCACAGGGTGGCCAGATACGCAGTATTTT
-	TRBV27	-	TRBJ1-1	CASSLEPMGGWAEAFF	TGTGCCAGCAGTTTGGAGCCTATGGGGGGGTGGGCTGAAGCTTTCTTT
-	TRBV11-2	-	TRBJ2-7	CASSLAGTWEQYF	TGTGCCAGCAGCTTAGCGGGGACCTGGGAGCAGTACTTC